The 23 T cell receptor beta chains below all came from one sample that was sequenced in a study of shared clonotypes between healthy human individuals. Sequencing used immunoSEQ multiplex PCR; TCRdb keeps in-frame clones, though not all of them. The sample contains about 2.3 million clones, about nine tenths of which appear only once. The source material was naive CD4+ T cells from PBMCs. Specified subset: CD45RA+ positively selected. These receptor sequences come from a man aged 18 to 35 in good health. Some clones in this sample may be carry-over from other donors' samples.

Points on this clone: The sample holds other DNA sequences that translate to the same CDR3. The V call is TRBV4-1, the J call TRBJ1-2; D unclear. Germline V gives CDR1 MGHRA, CDR2 YSYEKL. CDR3 length equals 14 residues. V was shortened by 4 bases and J by 0 bases, with 9 bases between the two germline ends. CDR3 protein: CASSRLASNYGYTF. The CDR3 DNA is TGCGCCAGCAGCCGCTTAGCCTCTAACTATGGCTACACCTTC.

The chain links TRBV11-2 to TRBJ2-4; 8 bases are a match to TRBD2. V lost 3 bases, J lost 7 bases, and 11 bases stayed unmatched. Per the germline V gene, CDR1 is SGHAT and CDR2 is FQNNGV. The length of the CDR3 is 16 residues. The CDR3 sequence: CASSFRGTGGVNIQYF. CDR3 sequence (DNA): TGTGCCAGCAGCTTTCGGGGCACGGGAGGGGTGAACATTCAGTACTTC.

This chain connects TRBV6-5 to TRBJ2-3, with D possibly being TRBD1 (6 bases). The CDR3 runs 14 residues. The germline V gene has CDR1 MNHEY and CDR2 SVGAGI. V lost 5 bases to trimming and J lost 2 bases, with 11 bases between them. CDR3 coding DNA: TGTGCCAGCAGTCGGGACACCTCCACAGATACGCAGTATTTT. Amino acids: CASSRDTSTDTQYF.

This chain links TRBV11-2 with TRBJ2-3, with TRBD2 matching 12 bases. Trimming at V came to 0 bases and at J to 2 bases, leaving 6 bases not matched to a gene. The CDR3 is 18 residues long. Germline V gene sequence: CDR1 SGHAT, CDR2 FQNNGV. The CDR3, as DNA: TGTGCCAGCAGCTTAGATCTCCTAGCGGGAGGGTCCACAGATACGCAGTATTTT. It yields the protein CASSLDLLAGGSTDTQYF.

The chain joins TRBV6-5 to TRBJ1-2; unclear D gene. Trimming pared 6 bases from V and 2 bases from J, leaving 10 bases between. CDR3 size: 13 residues. Germline V CDR1 and CDR2: MNHEY, SVGAGI. This chain's CDR3 is CASSLDWNYGYTF. CDR3 sequence (DNA): TGTGCCAGCAGCCTCGACTGGAACTATGGCTACACCTTC.

The chain combines TRBV27 with TRBJ2-7; D is perhaps TRBD1 (6 bases). From germline, CDR1 is MNHEY and CDR2 SMNVEV (reference sequence). Trimming left V 3 bases short and J 0 bases short, with 15 bases between. The CDR3 covers 16 residues. The CDR3 DNA sequence: TGTGCCAGCAGTTTTCGTTATGGGGGCGGCTCCTACGAGCAGTACTTC. It translates to CASSFRYGGGSYEQYF.

This chain joins TRBV29-1 and TRBJ1-2; 7 nucleotides align to TRBD1. V lost 6 bases to trimming and J lost 8 bases; unmatched junction nucleotides: 15. CDR1 SQVTM and CDR2 ANQGSEA come from the germline V gene. This CDR3 spans 14 amino acids. CDR3: CSVEKGTVPRGYTF. The CDR3 DNA reads TGCAGCGTGGAGAAAGGGACAGTCCCCCGCGGCTACACCTTC.

As for this clone: At the DNA level, this CDR3 is encoded by other sequences in the same sample as well. This sequence joins TRBV7-2 and TRBJ1-2; D not resolved. The germline gives CDR1 SGHTA, CDR2 FQGNSA. V was trimmed by 1 base and J by 4 bases, leaving 7 bases between them. The CDR3 spans 13 residues. The CDR3 sequence is CASSLGRTYGYTF. CDR3 in DNA: TGTGCCAGCAGCTTAGGGAGAACCTATGGCTACACCTTC. The full variable domain, completed using reference TRBV7-2 and TRBJ1-2, is GAGVSQSPSNKVTEKGKDVELRCDPISGHTALYWYRQSLGQGLEFLIYFQGNSAPDKSGLPSDRFSAERTGGSVSTLTIQRTQQEDSAVYLCASSLGRTYGYTFGSGTRLTVV.

CDR3 bases: TGCGCCAGCAGCGGCCCCGCCGTGGCGGGAGGCCGGGAGACCCAGTACTTC. It translates to CASSGPAVAGGRETQYF. The V call is TRBV4-1, the J call TRBJ2-5, with 8 positions matching TRBD2. The V gene's germline CDR1 is MGHRA and CDR2 YSYEKL. The CDR3 is 17 amino acids. V trimming: 5 bases; J trimming: 5 bases; junction bases outside the gene matches: 16.

The chain couples TRBV10-2 to TRBJ2-5, with 7 bases that match TRBD2. CDR3 length equals 14 residues. V lost 4 bases to trimming and J lost 5 bases; unmatched junction nucleotides: 7. The germline V gene has CDR1 WSHSY and CDR2 SAAADI. The chain's CDR3 is CASSVFGRGETQYF. CDR3 nucleotide sequence: TGCGCCAGCAGTGTTTTCGGGCGGGGGGAGACCCAGTACTTC.

This clone was detected only a few times. In DNA, the CDR3 is TGCAGCGTTGAACCACTCTCTGGAAACACCATATATTTT. Amino acids: CSVEPLSGNTIYF. The V call is TRBV29-1, the J call TRBJ1-3; no clear D. There are 13 residues in the CDR3. Germline CDR1 and CDR2: SQVTM and ANQGSEA. V was trimmed by 2 bases and J by 0 bases, leaving 5 bases between them.

This rearrangement joins TRBV28 to TRBJ2-7; 7 bases are shared with TRBD1. Germline CDR1 MDHEN, CDR2 SYDVKM. V dropped 5 bases and J dropped 3; count of bases not matched to a gene: 13. The CDR3 is 16 amino acids. The CDR3 here is CASSTRGDRVLYEQYF. In DNA form, the CDR3 reads TGTGCCAGCAGTACCCGAGGCGACAGGGTACTCTACGAGCAGTACTTC. Using reference TRBV28 and TRBJ2-7 for the parts outside the CDR3, the full variable domain is DVKVTQSSRYLVKRTGEKVFLECVQDMDHENMFWYRQDPGLGLRLIYFSYDVKMKEKGDIPEGYSVSREKKERFSLILESASTNQTSMYLCASSTRGDRVLYEQYFGPGTRLTVT.

The genes are TRBV5-1 and TRBJ1-1, with D unresolved. CDR1 SGHRS and CDR2 YFSETQ come from the germline V gene. This CDR3 comprises 15 residues. The V gene lost 2 bases and the J gene lost 1 base, with 12 bases spanning the gap. DNA for the CDR3: TGCGCCAGCAGCTTATATCCGTTTGAGAACACTGAAGCTTTCTTT. Amino acid sequence: CASSLYPFENTEAFF.

The rearrangement uses TRBV10-2 and TRBJ2-1, with 7 bases aligning to TRBD2. Losses at the gene ends were 2 bases for V and 8 bases for J; bases not matched to a gene: 6. Germline V gene data show CDR1 as WSHSY and CDR2 as SAAADI. The CDR3 contains 14 residues. The DNA of the CDR3 is TGCGCCAGCAGTGAGGTGGGAGGGAGCGATGAGCAGTTCTTC. It codes for CASSEVGGSDEQFF.

The gene calls are TRBV11-2 and TRBJ1-6, with D maybe TRBD1 (6 bases). CDR1 is SGHAT, CDR2 FQNNGV, per germline. Trimming shortened V by 4 bases and J by 7 bases, and 11 bases separated the two germline ends. The CDR3 has 14 amino acids. CDR3 amino acids: CASSSGTMNSPLHF. In DNA, the CDR3 is TGTGCCAGCAGCTCCGGGACAATGAATTCACCCCTCCACTTT. Complete variable domain (other parts from reference TRBV11-2 and TRBJ1-6): EAGVAQSPRYKIIEKRQSVAFWCNPISGHATLYWYQQILGQGPKLLIQFQNNGVVDDSQLPKDRFSAERLKGVDSTLKIQPAKLEDSAVYLCASSSGTMNSPLHFGNGTRLTVT.

The J gene is TRBJ2-3, the V gene TRBV5-1; 13 nucleotides match TRBD2. The CDR3 has 16 residues. Looked up from germline, CDR1 is SGHRS and CDR2 is YFSETQ. V shed 4 bases, J shed 3 bases, and the junction held 5 bases outside the gene matches. The CDR3 bases are TGCGCCAGCAGCGAGGGACTAGCGGGAAGTACAGATACGCAGTATTTT. Translating it yields CASSEGLAGSTDTQYF.

The chain employs TRBV6-6 and TRBJ1-5; 11 bases match TRBD1. The CDR3 spans 15 residues. V lost 5 bases, J lost 7 bases, and 7 bases stayed unmatched. Germline V gene sequence: CDR1 MNHNY, CDR2 SVGAGI (reference sequence). CDR3 coding DNA: TGTGCCAGCAGTACGGGACAGGGGGTAGGACAGCCCCAGCATTTT. Protein product: CASSTGQGVGQPQHF.

Turning to this clone: Other DNA variants within this sample encode the same CDR3. The gene calls are TRBV5-1 and TRBJ2-7; D remains unclear. The CDR3 contains 11 residues. Trimming removed 4 bases at V and 3 bases at J, with 5 bases between. Germline assignment: CDR1 SGHRS and CDR2 YFSETQ. The CDR3 nucleotides are TGCGCCAGCAGCCCGGGCTACGAGCAGTACTTC. This gives the protein CASSPGYEQYF.

V and J are TRBV9 and TRBJ2-3; 9 bases match TRBD1. The CDR3 is made up of 13 amino acids. Germline V gene data show CDR1 as SGDLS and CDR2 as YYNGEE. V lost 7 bases and J lost 2; bases outside the gene matches: 2. For the CDR3, the DNA is TGTGCCAGCCGGGACAGGGCCACAGATACGCAGTATTTT. Encoded protein: CASRDRATDTQYF. Full variable domain (rest looked up from reference TRBV9 and TRBJ2-3): DSGVTQTPKHLITATGQRVTLRCSPRSGDLSVYWYQQSLDQGLQFLIQYYNGEERAKGNILERFSAQQFPDLHSELNLSSLELGDSALYFCASRDRATDTQYFGPGTRLTVL.

The CDR3 reads CASSSRAQIYGYTF. The DNA of the CDR3 is TGTGCCAGCAGCTCCCGTGCACAGATCTATGGCTACACCTTC. This chain joins TRBV7-3 and TRBJ1-2, with unresolved D. Between the trimmed V and J ends, which lost 4 bases and 4 bases, there was a span of 13 bases. The CDR3 contains 14 residues. Germline V CDR1 and CDR2: SGHTA, FQGTGA.

This chain uses TRBV30 with TRBJ2-7, with 11 bases that match TRBD2. Germline CDR1 GTSNPN, CDR2 SVGIG (reference sequence). The CDR3 has 14 amino acids. V lost 6 bases, J lost 2 bases, and 6 bases stayed unmatched. CDR3 coding DNA: TGTGCCTGTATTTCGACTAGCGGGACCTACGAGCAGTACTTC. Amino acids: CACISTSGTYEQYF.

This clone was counted once. The rearrangement joins TRBV5-1 to TRBJ2-1; 9 nucleotides line up with TRBD2. This CDR3 contains 16 residues. The junction had 9 bases not matched to a gene; V was cut back by 0 bases and J by 8 bases. The V gene's germline CDR1 is SGHRS and CDR2 YFSETQ. This CDR3 reads CASSLVGSGSSHEQFF. The DNA for the CDR3 is TGCGCCAGCAGCTTGGTCGGTAGCGGGAGTTCGCATGAGCAGTTCTTC.

The gene calls are TRBV7-2 and TRBJ1-5, with unresolved D. V was cut by 0 bases and J by 3 bases, with 12 bases left in between. The germline V gene encodes CDR1 SGHTA and CDR2 FQGNSA. CDR3 length: 16 residues. This CDR3 is CASSLALSVFNQPQHF. The CDR3 DNA is TGTGCCAGCAGCTTAGCACTTTCGGTGTTCAATCAGCCCCAGCATTTT.